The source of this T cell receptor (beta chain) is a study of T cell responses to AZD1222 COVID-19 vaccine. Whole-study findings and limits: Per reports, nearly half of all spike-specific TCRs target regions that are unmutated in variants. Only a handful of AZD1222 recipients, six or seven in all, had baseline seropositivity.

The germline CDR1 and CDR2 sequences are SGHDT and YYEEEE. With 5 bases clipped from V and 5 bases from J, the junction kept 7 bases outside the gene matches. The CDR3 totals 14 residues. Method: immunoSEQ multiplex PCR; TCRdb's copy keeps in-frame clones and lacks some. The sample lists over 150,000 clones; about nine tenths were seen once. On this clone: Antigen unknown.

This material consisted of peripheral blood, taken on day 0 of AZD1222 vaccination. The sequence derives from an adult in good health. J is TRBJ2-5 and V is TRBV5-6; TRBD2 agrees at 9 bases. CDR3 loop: CASRLAGVWETQYF. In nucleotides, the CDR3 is TGTGCCAGCAGGTTAGCGGGAGTTTGGGAGACCCAGTACTTC.